Listed below are T cell receptor beta chains from one sample, sequenced in a study of CD8 T cells in ankylosing spondylitis. TCRdb reprocessed the 5' RACE reads via MiXCR and lists one record per CDR3 protein. The sample consists of almost 30,000 distinct CDR3 sequences, 5.3% of them appearing once. Specimen: blood, either unsorted or a sorted T cell fraction (not recorded which). The source is a female donor with ankylosing spondylitis or in good health (not recorded which). The CDR3 runs from the conserved cysteine through the conserved F or W. The D gene is left open where the match is weak. Only part of the rows carry a size: once, few, many, or a class if the clone is expanded.

abundance: many; v_gene: TRBV9; d_gene: -; j_gene: TRBJ2-7; CDR3nt: TGTGCCAGCAGCCCCCGGGGACCGACCTACGAGCAGTACTTC; CDR3aa: CASSPRGPTYEQYF
abundance: medium-sized; v_gene: TRBV9; d_gene: -; j_gene: TRBJ1-3; CDR3nt: TGTGCCAGCAGCCCTGGGGCGGTACTCTCTGGAAACACCATATATTTT; CDR3aa: CASSPGAVLSGNTIYF
abundance: many; v_gene: TRBV9; d_gene: TRBD2; j_gene: TRBJ2-2; CDR3nt: TGTGCCAGCAGCTCCCTAGCGGGGGGGGTCACCGGGGAGCTGTTTTTT; CDR3aa: CASSSLAGGVTGELFF
abundance: many; v_gene: TRBV9; d_gene: -; j_gene: TRBJ1-5; CDR3nt: TGTGCCAGCAGCAAAGACGGTTTTGGTAGTCAGCCCCAGCATTTT; CDR3aa: CASSKDGFGSQPQHF
abundance: few; v_gene: TRBV9; d_gene: TRBD2; j_gene: TRBJ2-7; CDR3nt: TGTGCCAGCAGCCCCCAACTAGCGGGAGCCAACTACGAGCAGTACTTC; CDR3aa: CASSPQLAGANYEQYF
abundance: many; v_gene: TRBV15; d_gene: -; j_gene: TRBJ2-1; CDR3nt: TGTGCCACCAGCAGAGACCTAGGGGGTGGGCAGTTCTTC; CDR3aa: CATSRDLGGGQFF
abundance: -; v_gene: TRBV9; d_gene: TRBD2; j_gene: TRBJ2-5; CDR3nt: TGTGCCAGCAGCGCCCTGACTAGCGGGAGGGGTTCCCAAGAGACCCAGTACTTC; CDR3aa: CASSALTSGRGSQETQYF
abundance: many; v_gene: TRBV9; d_gene: -; j_gene: TRBJ2-5; CDR3nt: TGTGCCAGCAGCGTAGGAGGATGGGGGGAGACCCAGTACTTC; CDR3aa: CASSVGGWGETQYF
abundance: many; v_gene: TRBV9; d_gene: TRBD1; j_gene: TRBJ2-3; CDR3nt: TGTGCCAGCAGCGTATCGACAGGGGGGAGAGATACGCAGTATTTT; CDR3aa: CASSVSTGGRDTQYF
abundance: many; v_gene: TRBV9; d_gene: -; j_gene: TRBJ2-5; CDR3nt: TGTGCCAGCAGCGTAGATTTAGCCCAAGAGACCCAGTACTTC; CDR3aa: CASSVDLAQETQYF
abundance: many; v_gene: TRBV9; d_gene: TRBD2; j_gene: TRBJ2-3; CDR3nt: TGTGCCAGCAGCACGGAAGCGGGAATCGTTACAGATACGCAGTATTTT; CDR3aa: CASSTEAGIVTDTQYF
abundance: -; v_gene: TRBV9; d_gene: TRBD2; j_gene: TRBJ2-1; CDR3nt: TGTGCCAGCAGCGTGACTAGCGGGAGTGGCAATGAGCAGTTCTTC; CDR3aa: CASSVTSGSGNEQFF
abundance: many; v_gene: TRBV9; d_gene: TRBD2; j_gene: TRBJ2-1; CDR3nt: TGTGCCAGCAGCGTAAGGCCTAGCGGGGGTGATGAGCAGTTCTTC; CDR3aa: CASSVRPSGGDEQFF
abundance: -; v_gene: TRBV9; d_gene: -; j_gene: TRBJ1-4; CDR3nt: TGTGCCAGCAGCTTAGGGGGTCGAGCAACTAATGAAAAACTGTTTTTT; CDR3aa: CASSLGGRATNEKLFF
abundance: medium-sized; v_gene: TRBV9; d_gene: TRBD1; j_gene: TRBJ1-1; CDR3nt: TGTGCCAGCAGTATAACAGGGGACACTGAAGCTTTCTTT; CDR3aa: CASSITGDTEAFF
abundance: medium-sized; v_gene: TRBV9; d_gene: TRBD1; j_gene: TRBJ2-1; CDR3nt: TGTGCCAGCAGCGTTCAGGGACAGACCTACGGCAATGAGCAGTTCTTC; CDR3aa: CASSVQGQTYGNEQFF
abundance: many; v_gene: TRBV9; d_gene: TRBD1; j_gene: TRBJ2-7; CDR3nt: TGTGCCAGCAGCAGCCGGGACAGGGCCGAGCAGTACTTC; CDR3aa: CASSSRDRAEQYF
abundance: medium-sized; v_gene: TRBV9; d_gene: -; j_gene: TRBJ2-2; CDR3nt: TGTGCCAGCAGAGCTATGGGAGGAGGGTTTGGGGAGCTGTTTTTT; CDR3aa: CASRAMGGGFGELFF
abundance: few; v_gene: TRBV9; d_gene: -; j_gene: TRBJ1-6; CDR3nt: TGTGCCAGCAGCGGGGGATCAGGGGCAGGGAATTCACCCCTCCACTTT; CDR3aa: CASSGGSGAGNSPLHF
abundance: many; v_gene: TRBV9; d_gene: TRBD2; j_gene: TRBJ2-1; CDR3nt: TGTGCCAGCAGCCTCCAGGGACTAGCGGGAGGTGATGAGCAGTTCTTC; CDR3aa: CASSLQGLAGGDEQFF
abundance: many; v_gene: TRBV9; d_gene: -; j_gene: TRBJ2-7; CDR3nt: TGTGCCAGCAGCGTAAGTCCTAGCCCCTACGAGCAGTACTTC; CDR3aa: CASSVSPSPYEQYF
abundance: many; v_gene: TRBV9; d_gene: -; j_gene: TRBJ2-5; CDR3nt: TGTGCCAGCAGCGCCGGCCCTCTAGCAGCCCAAGAGACCCAGTACTTC; CDR3aa: CASSAGPLAAQETQYF
abundance: -; v_gene: TRBV9; d_gene: -; j_gene: TRBJ2-1; CDR3nt: TGTCCCAGCAGCGTAGTCGGGTTCGGCGACAATGAACAGTTCTTC; CDR3aa: CPSSVVGFGDNEQFF
abundance: many; v_gene: TRBV9; d_gene: TRBD1; j_gene: TRBJ2-1; CDR3nt: TGTGCCAGCAGCGGGGGACAGGGGGCTGGCTACAATGAGCAGTTCTTC; CDR3aa: CASSGGQGAGYNEQFF
abundance: many; v_gene: TRBV9; d_gene: TRBD2; j_gene: TRBJ2-3; CDR3nt: TGTGCCAGCAGTCTACTAGCGGGGGCATCCACAGATACGCAGTATTTT; CDR3aa: CASSLLAGASTDTQYF
abundance: many; v_gene: TRBV9; d_gene: TRBD2; j_gene: TRBJ2-1; CDR3nt: TGTGCCAGCAGCGTGACTAGCGGGGGGGCGAACAATGAGCAGTTCTTC; CDR3aa: CASSVTSGGANNEQFF
abundance: many; v_gene: TRBV9; d_gene: -; j_gene: TRBJ2-3; CDR3nt: TGTGCCAGCAGCGTAGTCGAGGGGCCCCGGGGTACGCAGTATTTT; CDR3aa: CASSVVEGPRGTQYF
abundance: many; v_gene: TRBV9; d_gene: -; j_gene: TRBJ1-5; CDR3nt: TGTGCCAGCAGCGTAGAGCCGGGTGTGGGTCAGCCCCAGCATTTT; CDR3aa: CASSVEPGVGQPQHF
abundance: many; v_gene: TRBV9; d_gene: TRBD2; j_gene: TRBJ2-2; CDR3nt: TGTGCCAGCAGCCAGGGACTAGCGGGCGCCACCGGGGAGCTGTTTTTT; CDR3aa: CASSQGLAGATGELFF
abundance: many; v_gene: TRBV9; d_gene: -; j_gene: TRBJ1-2; CDR3nt: TGTGCCAGCAGTACGGGACCCCTGGTAGGTGACTATGGCTACACCTTC; CDR3aa: CASSTGPLVGDYGYTF
abundance: -; v_gene: TRBV9; d_gene: TRBD2; j_gene: TRBJ2-3; CDR3nt: TGTGCCAGCAGCGTTCCGACTAGCCCCGATACGCAGTATTTT; CDR3aa: CASSVPTSPDTQYF
abundance: many; v_gene: TRBV9; d_gene: TRBD1; j_gene: TRBJ1-6; CDR3nt: TGTGCCAGTTCAGGGGGCGGTAATTCACCCCTCCACTTT; CDR3aa: CASSGGGNSPLHF
abundance: many; v_gene: TRBV9; d_gene: -; j_gene: TRBJ2-2; CDR3nt: TGTGCCAGCAGCGTAGAACAGGGTACCGGGGAGCTGTTTTTT; CDR3aa: CASSVEQGTGELFF
abundance: many; v_gene: TRBV9; d_gene: TRBD2; j_gene: TRBJ2-1; CDR3nt: TGTGCCAGCAGCGTAGGGACTAGCGGGGGGACGGGAGATGAGCAGTTCTTC; CDR3aa: CASSVGTSGGTGDEQFF
abundance: many; v_gene: TRBV9; d_gene: -; j_gene: TRBJ2-2; CDR3nt: TGTGCCAGCAGCTTTCGATCCGGGATCAACACCGGGGAGCTGTTTTTT; CDR3aa: CASSFRSGINTGELFF
abundance: many; v_gene: TRBV9; d_gene: TRBD2; j_gene: TRBJ2-5; CDR3nt: TGTGCCAGCAGCGCTCCGGGACTAGACGTGACCCAGTACTTC; CDR3aa: CASSAPGLDVTQYF
abundance: many; v_gene: TRBV9; d_gene: TRBD1; j_gene: TRBJ2-5; CDR3nt: TGTGCCAGCAGCGTAGGGGACAGGACCCGGGGCCAAGAGACCCAGTACTTC; CDR3aa: CASSVGDRTRGQETQYF
abundance: medium-sized; v_gene: TRBV9; d_gene: -; j_gene: TRBJ1-2; CDR3nt: TGTGCCAGCAGCGTGAAGGGGAACTATGGCTACACCTTC; CDR3aa: CASSVKGNYGYTF
abundance: many; v_gene: TRBV9; d_gene: TRBD2; j_gene: TRBJ2-3; CDR3nt: TGTGCCAGCAGCCCCCATCGAGATAGCGGGGCCACAGATACGCAGTATTTT; CDR3aa: CASSPHRDSGATDTQYF
abundance: many; v_gene: TRBV9; d_gene: TRBD2; j_gene: TRBJ2-1; CDR3nt: TGTGCCAGCAGCGTAGTAGCGGGAGGCTTGGTTGAGCAGTTCTTC; CDR3aa: CASSVVAGGLVEQFF
abundance: many; v_gene: TRBV9; d_gene: -; j_gene: TRBJ2-2; CDR3nt: TGTGCCAGCAGCGTAGGGCCCGACACCGGGGAGCTGTTTTTT; CDR3aa: CASSVGPDTGELFF